This T cell receptor beta chain was identified in a study of shared clonotypes between healthy human individuals. Study observations and caveats: Of the naive CD4 clonotypes, around 4.7% were shared across several donors.

The CDR3 is made up of 15 amino acids. The J segment lost 3 bases and the V segment lost 1 base, leaving 0 bases of the junction unmatched. Germline-derived CDR1 and CDR2 are MGHDK and SYGVNS. As for this clone: The antigen remains unidentified.

In the original analysis: From ImmunoSEQ came sequences covering only the junction and carrying no quality scores, so filtering differed. The data were produced by immunoSEQ multiplex PCR, yet TCRdb's version contains in-frame clones alone and is incomplete. The D gene and trimming were derived from the DNA, and the V and J assignments and clone size from that table. The table records over a million clones, just under 99% of them present only once. V usage is TRBV25-1 and J usage is TRBJ2-1; 10 positions match TRBD1. The sequencing input was naive CD4+ T cells sorted from blood. Indicated subset: CD45RA+ positively selected. The TCR originated in a man aged 25-45 years in good health. The CDR3 protein is CASSEWTGGYNEQFF. The CDR3 DNA reads TGTGCCAGCAGTGAATGGACAGGGGGCTACAATGAGCAGTTCTTC.